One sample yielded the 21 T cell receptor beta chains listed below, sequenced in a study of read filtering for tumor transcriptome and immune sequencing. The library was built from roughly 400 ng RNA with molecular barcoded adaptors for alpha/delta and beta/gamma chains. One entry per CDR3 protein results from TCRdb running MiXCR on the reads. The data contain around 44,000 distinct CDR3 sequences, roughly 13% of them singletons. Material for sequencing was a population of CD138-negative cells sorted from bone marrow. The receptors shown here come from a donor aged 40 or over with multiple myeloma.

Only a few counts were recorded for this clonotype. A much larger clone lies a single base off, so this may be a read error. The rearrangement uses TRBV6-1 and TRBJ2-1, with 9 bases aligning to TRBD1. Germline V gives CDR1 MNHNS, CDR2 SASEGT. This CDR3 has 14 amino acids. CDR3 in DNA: TGTGCCAGCAGGGAGGGACAGGGTATTAGTGAGCAGCTCTTC. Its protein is CASREGQGISEQLF.

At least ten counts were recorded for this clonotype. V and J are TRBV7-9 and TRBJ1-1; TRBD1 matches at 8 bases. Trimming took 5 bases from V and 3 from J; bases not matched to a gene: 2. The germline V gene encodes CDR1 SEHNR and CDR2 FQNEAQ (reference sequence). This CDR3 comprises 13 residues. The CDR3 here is CASSLTGDTEAFF. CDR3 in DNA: TGTGCCAGCAGCCTGACAGGGGACACTGAAGCTTTCTTT.

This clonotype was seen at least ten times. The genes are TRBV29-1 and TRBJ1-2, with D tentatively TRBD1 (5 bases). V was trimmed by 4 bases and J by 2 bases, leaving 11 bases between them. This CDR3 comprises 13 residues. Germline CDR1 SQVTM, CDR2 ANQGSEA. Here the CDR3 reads CSVVGPSNYGYTF. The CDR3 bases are TGCAGCGTTGTGGGGCCCTCAAACTATGGCTACACCTTC.

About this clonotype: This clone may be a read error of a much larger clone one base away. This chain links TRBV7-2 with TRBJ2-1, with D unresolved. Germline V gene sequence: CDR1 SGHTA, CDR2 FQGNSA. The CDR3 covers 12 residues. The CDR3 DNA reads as TGTGCCAGCGGCTTAAGGGAAAATGAGCAGTTCTTC. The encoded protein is CASGLRENEQFF.

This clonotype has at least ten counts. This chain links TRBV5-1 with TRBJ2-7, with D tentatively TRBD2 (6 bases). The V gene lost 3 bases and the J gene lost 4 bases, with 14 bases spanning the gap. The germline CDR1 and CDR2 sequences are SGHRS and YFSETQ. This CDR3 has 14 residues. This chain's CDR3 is CASSSQGGPYEQYF. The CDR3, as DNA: TGCGCCAGCAGCTCACAAGGAGGGCCTTACGAGCAGTACTTC.

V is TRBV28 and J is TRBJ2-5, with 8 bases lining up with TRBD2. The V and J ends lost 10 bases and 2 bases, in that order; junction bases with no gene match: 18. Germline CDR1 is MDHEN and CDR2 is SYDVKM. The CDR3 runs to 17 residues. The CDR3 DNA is TGTGCCATCTCCCCCTCTCTTTCCGGGAGGGATCAAGAGACCCAGTACTTC. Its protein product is CAISPSLSGRDQETQYF.

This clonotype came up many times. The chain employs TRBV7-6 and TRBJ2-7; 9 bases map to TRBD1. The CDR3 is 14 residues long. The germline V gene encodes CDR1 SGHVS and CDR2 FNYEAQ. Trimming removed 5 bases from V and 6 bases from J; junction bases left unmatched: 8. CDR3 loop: CASSLGDRASEQYF. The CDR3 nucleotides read TGTGCCAGCAGCCTGGGGGACAGGGCCTCCGAGCAGTACTTC.

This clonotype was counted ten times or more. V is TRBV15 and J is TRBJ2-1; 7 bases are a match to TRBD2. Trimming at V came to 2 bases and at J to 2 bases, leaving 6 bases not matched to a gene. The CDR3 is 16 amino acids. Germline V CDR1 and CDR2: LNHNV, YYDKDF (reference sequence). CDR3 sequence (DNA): TGTGCCACCAGCAGAACTAGCGCTGGGGCCTACAATGAGCAGTTCTTC. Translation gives CATSRTSAGAYNEQFF.

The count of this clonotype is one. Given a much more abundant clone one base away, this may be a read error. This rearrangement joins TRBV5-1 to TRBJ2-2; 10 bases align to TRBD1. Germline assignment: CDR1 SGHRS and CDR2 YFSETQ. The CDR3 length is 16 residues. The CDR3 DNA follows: TGCACCAGCAGCTGGGGACAGGGGTCGAACACCGGGGAGCTGTTTTTT. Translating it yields CTSSWGQGSNTGELFF. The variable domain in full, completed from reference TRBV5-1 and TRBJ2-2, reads KAGVTQTPRYLIKTRGQQVTLSCSPISGHRSVSWYQQTPGQGLQFLFEYFSETQRNKGNFPGRFSGRQFSNSRSEMNVSTLELGDSALYLCTSSWGQGSNTGELFFGEGSRLTVL.

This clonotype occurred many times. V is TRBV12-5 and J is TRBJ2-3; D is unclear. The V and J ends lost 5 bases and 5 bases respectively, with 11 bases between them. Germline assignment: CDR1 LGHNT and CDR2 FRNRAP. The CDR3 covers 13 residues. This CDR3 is CASGPSSGDTQYF. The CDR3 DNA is TGTGCTAGTGGTCCCTCCTCTGGAGATACGCAGTATTTT.

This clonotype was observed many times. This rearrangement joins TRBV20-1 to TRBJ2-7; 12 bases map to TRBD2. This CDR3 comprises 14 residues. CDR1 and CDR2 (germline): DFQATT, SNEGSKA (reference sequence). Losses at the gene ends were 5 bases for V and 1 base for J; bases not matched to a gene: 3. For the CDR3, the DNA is TGCAGTGCTCCGGGGACTAGCGGGTCCTACGAGCAGTACTTC. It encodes CSAPGTSGSYEQYF.

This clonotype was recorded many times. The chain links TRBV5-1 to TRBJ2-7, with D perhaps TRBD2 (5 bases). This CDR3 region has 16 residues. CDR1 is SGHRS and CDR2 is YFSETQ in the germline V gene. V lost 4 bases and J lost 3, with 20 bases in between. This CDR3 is CASSPSDGIAFYEQYF. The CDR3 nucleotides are TGCGCCAGCAGCCCGTCTGACGGGATTGCTTTCTACGAGCAGTACTTC.

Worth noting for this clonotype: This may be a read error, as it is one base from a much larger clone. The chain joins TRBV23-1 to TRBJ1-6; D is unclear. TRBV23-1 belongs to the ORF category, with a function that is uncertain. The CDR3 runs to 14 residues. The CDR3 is CACSLGRSNSPLHF. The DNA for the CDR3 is TGCGCCTGCAGCCTGGGGAGGTCCAATTCACCCCTCCACTTT.

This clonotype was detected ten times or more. The CDR3 coding sequence is TGTGCCAGCAGCTTCCCAGGGTCCTACGAGCAGTACTTC. This encodes CASSFPGSYEQYF. The J gene is TRBJ2-7, the V gene TRBV7-9, with D tentatively TRBD1 (5 bases). The V end was cut by 3 bases, the J end by 1 base, with 7 bases between. The CDR3 length is 13 residues. The germline gives CDR1 SEHNR, CDR2 FQNEAQ (reference sequence).

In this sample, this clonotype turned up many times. CDR3 sequence: CASSTSGFSTDTQYF. The CDR3 bases are TGTGCCAGCAGCACCTCAGGGTTTAGCACAGATACGCAGTATTTT. The V and J genes are TRBV28 and TRBJ2-3, with D tentatively TRBD1 (5 bases). The germline V gene encodes CDR1 MDHEN and CDR2 SYDVKM. This CDR3 has 15 residues. V lost 6 bases and J 0 bases, leaving 13 bases between the germline ends.

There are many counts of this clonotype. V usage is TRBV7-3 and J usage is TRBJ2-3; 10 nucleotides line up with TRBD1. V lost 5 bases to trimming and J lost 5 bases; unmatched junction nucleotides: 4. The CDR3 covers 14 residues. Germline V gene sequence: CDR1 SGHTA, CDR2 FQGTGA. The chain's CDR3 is CASSDRGLLDTQYF. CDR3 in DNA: TGTGCCAGCAGCGACAGGGGGCTATTAGATACGCAGTATTTT.

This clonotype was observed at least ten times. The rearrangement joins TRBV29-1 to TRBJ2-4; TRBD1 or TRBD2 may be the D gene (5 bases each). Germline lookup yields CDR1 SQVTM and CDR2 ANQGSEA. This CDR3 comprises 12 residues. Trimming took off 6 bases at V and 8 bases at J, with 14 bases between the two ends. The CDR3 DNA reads TGCAGCGTAATTGAGGGACGGGACATTCAGTACTTC. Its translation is CSVIEGRDIQYF.

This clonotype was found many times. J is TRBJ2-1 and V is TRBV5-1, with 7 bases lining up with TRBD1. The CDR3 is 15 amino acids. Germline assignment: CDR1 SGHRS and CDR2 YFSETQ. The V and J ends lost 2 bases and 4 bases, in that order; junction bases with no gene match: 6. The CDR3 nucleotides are TGCGCCAGCAGCTTCGGACAGGATCGGTACAATGAGCAGTTCTTC. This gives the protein CASSFGQDRYNEQFF. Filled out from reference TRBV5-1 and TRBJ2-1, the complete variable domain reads KAGVTQTPRYLIKTRGQQVTLSCSPISGHRSVSWYQQTPGQGLQFLFEYFSETQRNKGNFPGRFSGRQFSNSRSEMNVSTLELGDSALYLCASSFGQDRYNEQFFGPGTRLTVL.

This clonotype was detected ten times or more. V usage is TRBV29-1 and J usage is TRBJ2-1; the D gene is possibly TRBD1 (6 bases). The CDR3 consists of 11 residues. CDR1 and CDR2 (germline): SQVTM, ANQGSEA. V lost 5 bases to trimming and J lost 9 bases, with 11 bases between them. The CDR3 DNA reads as TGCAGCGTTTCAGGGGATGGTGAGCAGTTCTTC. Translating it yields CSVSGDGEQFF.

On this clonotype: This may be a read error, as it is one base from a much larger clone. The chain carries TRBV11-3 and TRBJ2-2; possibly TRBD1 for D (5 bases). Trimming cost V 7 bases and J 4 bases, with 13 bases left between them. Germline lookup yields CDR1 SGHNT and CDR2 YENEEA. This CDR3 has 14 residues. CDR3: CASNINRSTGELFF. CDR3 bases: TGTGCCAGCAACATAAACAGGAGCACCGGGGAGCTGTTTTTT.

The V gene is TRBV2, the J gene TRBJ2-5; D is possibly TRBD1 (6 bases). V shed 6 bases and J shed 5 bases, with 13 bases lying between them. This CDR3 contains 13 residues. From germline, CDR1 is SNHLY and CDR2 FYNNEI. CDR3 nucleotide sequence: TGTGCCAGCAGCGACCCCACAGGGGAGACCCAGTACTTC. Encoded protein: CASSDPTGETQYF.